This record concerns one T cell receptor (beta chain) sequence. As yet, its antigen is unknown. Sequencing was done on patients that had shown CD8+CD57+ cell expansion by flow cytometry. The patients, all of them, had severe acquired aplastic anemia. CDR3 and TCR beta VDJ profiling relied on genomic DNA as the template. TCRdb re-called the reads through MiXCR, storing one row per CDR3 protein. The sample shows hundreds of thousands of distinct CDR3 sequences, approximately 33% of them seen only once. V was cut by 5 bases and J by 9 bases, with 15 bases left in between. Germline V gene sequence: CDR1 KGHDR, CDR2 SFDVKD. The CDR3 is made up of 13 amino acids. The record originates from a study of CD8+CD57+ T cells in acquired aplastic anemia. Study details: Mean yield of DNA from sorted CD4+ and CD8+ cells was roughly 3.2 ug. Findings and limits, study-wide: For CD8+ Simpson's diversity, patients and controls showed no significant difference. Patients and controls shared over 25 CD8+ CDR3 sequences, highly expressed in patients.

Sequencing was performed on sorted CD4+, CD8+, or CD8+CD57+ T cells (not recorded which) from PBMCs. The TCR originated in a human donor with aplastic anemia. The chain joins TRBV24-1 to TRBJ1-2; possibly TRBD1 for D (5 bases). The CDR3 loop is CATSGAGLDRYTF. The DNA for the CDR3 is TGTGCCACCAGTGGTGCGGGGCTGGATCGCTACACCTTC.